This T cell receptor beta chain was obtained from a study of cytomegalovirus exposure and HLA in healthy donors. This clone was recorded a few times. Antigen specificity is unknown. A multiplex PCR was run with 60 Vbeta primers and 13 Jbeta primers. Libraries were prepared by immunoSEQ multiplex PCR; TCRdb keeps only in-frame clonotypes and omits some of them. The sample shows under 110,000 clones, roughly four fifths of them seen only once. Study-wide results and caveats: Across all donors, roughly uniform sequencing depth was an assumption of the presence/absence analyses. There were reportedly fewer N-insertions in an Asian-associated ancestry cluster than the roughly 680-donor mean, in a later analysis.

The CDR3 length is 11 residues. The germline V gene has CDR1 SQVTM and CDR2 ANQGSEA. Trimming cost V 4 bases and J 4 bases, with 8 bases left between them. The chain employs TRBV29-1 and TRBJ2-7, with D possibly being TRBD2 (5 bases). The material sequenced was PBMCs. This TCR derives from a man aged 50 to 59 in good health and CMV-seronegative. CDR3 in amino acids: CSVVEGYEQYF. The CDR3 region has the DNA TGCAGCGTTGTTGAGGGATACGAGCAGTACTTC.